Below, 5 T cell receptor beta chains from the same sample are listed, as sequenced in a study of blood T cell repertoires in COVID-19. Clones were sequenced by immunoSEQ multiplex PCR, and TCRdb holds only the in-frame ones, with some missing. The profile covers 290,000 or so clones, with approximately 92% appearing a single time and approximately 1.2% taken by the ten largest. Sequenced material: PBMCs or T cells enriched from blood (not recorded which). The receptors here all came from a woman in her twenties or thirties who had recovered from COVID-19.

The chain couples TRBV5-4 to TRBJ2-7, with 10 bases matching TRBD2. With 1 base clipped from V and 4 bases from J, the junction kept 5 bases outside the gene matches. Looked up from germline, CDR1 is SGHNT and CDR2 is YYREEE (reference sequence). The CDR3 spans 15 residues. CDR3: CASSLMWTSGYEQYF. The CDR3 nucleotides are TGTGCCAGCAGCTTGATGTGGACTAGCGGTTACGAGCAGTACTTC. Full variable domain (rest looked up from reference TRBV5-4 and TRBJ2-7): ETGVTQSPTHLIKTRGQQVTLRCSSQSGHNTVSWYQQALGQGPQFIFQYYREEENGRGNFPPRFSGLQFPNYSSELNVNALELDDSALYLCASSLMWTSGYEQYFGPGTRLTVT.

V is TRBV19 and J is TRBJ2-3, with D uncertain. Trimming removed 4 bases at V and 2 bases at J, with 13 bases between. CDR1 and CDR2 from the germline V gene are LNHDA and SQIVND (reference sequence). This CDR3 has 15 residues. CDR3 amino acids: CASSSSVLYTDTQYF. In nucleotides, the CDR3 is TGTGCCAGTAGTAGTTCAGTACTATACACAGATACGCAGTATTTT.

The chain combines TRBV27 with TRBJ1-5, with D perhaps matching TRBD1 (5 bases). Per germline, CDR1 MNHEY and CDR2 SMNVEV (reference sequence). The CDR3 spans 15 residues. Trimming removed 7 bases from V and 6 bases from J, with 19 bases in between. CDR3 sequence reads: CASKSGGGGFQPQHF. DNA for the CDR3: TGTGCCAGCAAATCGGGCGGGGGGGGATTTCAGCCCCAGCATTTT.

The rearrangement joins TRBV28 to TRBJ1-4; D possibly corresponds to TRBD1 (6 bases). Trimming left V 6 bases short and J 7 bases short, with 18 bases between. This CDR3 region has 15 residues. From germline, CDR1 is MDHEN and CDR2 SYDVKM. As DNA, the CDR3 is TGTGCCAGCAGCCTTCGACAGGCACCAGGTGAAAAACTGTTTTTT. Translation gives CASSLRQAPGEKLFF.

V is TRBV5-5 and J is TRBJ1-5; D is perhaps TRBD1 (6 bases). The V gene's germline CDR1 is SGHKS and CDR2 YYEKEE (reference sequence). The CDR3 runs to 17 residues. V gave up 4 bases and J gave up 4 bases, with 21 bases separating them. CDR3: CASSRTPTGTSNQPQHF. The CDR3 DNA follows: TGTGCCAGCAGCCGAACCCCCACAGGGACGAGTAATCAGCCCCAGCATTTT.